These 9 T cell receptor beta chains originate from one sample sequenced in a study of identical twins. TCRdb itself ran the 5' RACE reads through MiXCR, one entry per CDR3 protein. The sample holds around 530,000 distinct CDR3 sequences; 12% to 15% are singletons and the top ten take roughly 0.44%. This sample also appeared in a second study, on yellow fever vaccine responses in identical twins.

The specimen sequenced was CD4+ T cells sorted from blood. The receptor set was obtained from a woman younger than 30 in good health.

The chain carries TRBV3-1 and TRBJ1-1; D not resolved. Trimming took 2 bases from V and 5 from J, leaving 18 bases between them. This CDR3 contains 16 residues. Germline V CDR1 and CDR2: LGHDT, YNNKEL (reference sequence). CDR3 sequence reads: CASSQISALLGTEAFF. In DNA form, the CDR3 reads TGTGCCAGCAGCCAAATTTCGGCCCTTCTGGGGACTGAAGCTTTCTTT. The whole variable domain, filled in from reference TRBV3-1 and TRBJ1-1, reads DTAVSQTPKYLVTQMGNDKSIKCEQNLGHDTMYWYKQDSKKFLKIMFSYNNKELIINETVPNRFSPKSPDKAHLNLHINSLELGDSAVYFCASSQISALLGTEAFFGQGTRLTVV.

The chain is built from TRBV29-1 and TRBJ1-3; 8 positions agree with TRBD1. CDR3 length equals 14 residues. V lost 7 bases to trimming and J lost 4 bases; unmatched junction nucleotides: 9. Germline V gene data show CDR1 as SQVTM and CDR2 as ANQGSEA. The CDR3 DNA follows: TGCAGCGCTTTACAGACAGGGGCCGGAAACACCATATATTTT. Protein sequence: CSALQTGAGNTIYF.

This rearrangement joins TRBV24-1 to TRBJ2-3; 11 bases line up with TRBD2. The CDR3 spans 17 residues. Losses at the gene ends were 4 bases for V and 5 bases for J; bases not matched to a gene: 10. From germline, CDR1 is KGHDR and CDR2 SFDVKD. In DNA form, the CDR3 reads TGTGCCACCAGTGACCCTGGGACTAGCGGAGCAATAGATACGCAGTATTTT. This gives the protein CATSDPGTSGAIDTQYF.

This clonotype was picked up a small number of times. The genes are TRBV7-9 and TRBJ1-1; 7 bases line up with TRBD1. CDR1 and CDR2 (germline): SEHNR, FQNEAQ (reference sequence). The CDR3 is 15 residues long. Trimming at V came to 5 bases and at J to 0 bases, leaving 6 bases not matched to a gene. The CDR3 loop is CASSPQGQMNTEAFF. For the CDR3, the DNA is TGTGCCAGCAGCCCCCAGGGACAGATGAACACTGAAGCTTTCTTT.

This clonotype was seen only a few times. The rearrangement joins TRBV5-6 to TRBJ1-2, with 7 bases fitting TRBD1. There are 15 residues in the CDR3. Per germline, CDR1 SGHDT and CDR2 YYEEEE. With V trimmed by 3 bases and J by 2 bases, 7 bases remained unmatched. For the CDR3, the DNA is TGTGCCAGCAGCTCCCGGGACAGACTGAACTATGGCTACACCTTC. Translated: CASSSRDRLNYGYTF. Looking up the rest from reference TRBV5-6 and TRBJ1-2 gives the full variable domain: DAGVTQSPTHLIKTRGQQVTLRCSPKSGHDTVSWYQQALGQGPQFIFQYYEEEERQRGNFPDRFSGHQFPNYSSELNVNALLLGDSALYLCASSSRDRLNYGYTFGSGTRLTVV.

This clonotype turned up a few times. The chain joins TRBV27 to TRBJ1-1; TRBD1 is a possible D gene (5 bases). V was cut by 5 bases and J by 5 bases, with 12 bases left in between. Per germline, CDR1 MNHEY and CDR2 SMNVEV (reference sequence). The length of the CDR3 is 13 residues. Here the CDR3 DNA reads TGTGCCAGCAGTATCAGGGCCGGGACTGAAGCTTTCTTT. Encoded protein: CASSIRAGTEAFF.

The CDR3 sequence is CASTQGTGGLAQYF. CDR3 in DNA: TGTGCCAGCACACAAGGGACAGGGGGCCTGGCCCAGTACTTC. The chain combines TRBV6-2 or TRBV6-3 with TRBJ2-5, with TRBD1 identical over 12 bases. Trimming took 7 bases from V and 9 from J; bases not matched to a gene: 9. This CDR3 comprises 14 residues. CDR1 MNHEY and CDR2 SVGEGT come from the germline V gene.

This clonotype was observed a few times. The V gene is TRBV11-2, the J gene TRBJ2-3; TRBD1 aligns across 7 bases. From germline, CDR1 is SGHAT and CDR2 FQNNGV. The CDR3 runs to 14 residues. Losses at the gene ends were 4 bases for V and 4 bases for J; bases not matched to a gene: 5. As DNA, the CDR3 is TGTGCCAGCAGCTCAGCCACAGGGGCAGATACGCAGTATTTT. It specifies CASSSATGADTQYF.

The chain recombines TRBV20-1 with TRBJ2-7; D possibly uses TRBD1 or TRBD2 (5 bases each). The CDR3 covers 13 residues. From germline, CDR1 is DFQATT and CDR2 SNEGSKA (reference sequence). V was trimmed by 5 bases and J by 5 bases, leaving 16 bases between them. CDR3 region: CSARRDVVNEQYV. The CDR3 region has the DNA TGCAGTGCTCGCCGGGACGTGGTAAACGAGCAGTACGTC.